These 8 T cell receptor beta chains originate from one sample sequenced in a study of patients and donors after allogeneic stem cell transplantation. TCRdb reprocessed the RT-PCR reads with MiXCR, giving one entry per CDR3 protein. The table records tens of thousands of distinct CDR3 sequences, 45% to 50% of them present only once. The material sequenced was blood, either unsorted or a sorted T cell fraction (not recorded which). All receptors derive from a human donor who was either an allogeneic HSCT recipient or a stem cell or donor lymphocyte infusion donor (not recorded which). It is not recorded whose cells these are; they may come from a transplant donor.

The rearrangement uses TRBV5-6 and TRBJ2-7; TRBD1 or TRBD2 may be the D gene (6 bases each). CDR3 length: 14 residues. Germline V lookup: CDR1 SGHDT, CDR2 YYEEEE. Trimming removed 3 bases at V and 2 bases at J, with 12 bases between. CDR3 coding DNA: TGTGCCAGCAGCTACGGGGGCTCTACCTACGAGCAGTACTTC. Residues: CASSYGGSTYEQYF.

The chain joins TRBV7-6 to TRBJ1-1, with 7 positions matching TRBD1. The germline V gene has CDR1 SGHVS and CDR2 FNYEAQ. The CDR3 has 14 residues. V lost 2 bases to trimming and J lost 5 bases; unmatched junction nucleotides: 5. CDR3 in amino acids: CASSLNRQGTEAFF. The CDR3 bases are TGTGCCAGCAGCTTAAATCGACAGGGAACTGAAGCTTTCTTT.

The chain employs TRBV21-1 and TRBJ1-2; the table names TRBD1, a call not compared with the DNA. TRBV21-1 is termed a pseudogene. This CDR3 has 16 amino acids. The CDR3 here is CASSYPSGTVDGGYTF. The CDR3 DNA follows: TGTGCCAGCAGCTATCCCTCCGGGACAGTAGATGGTGGCTACACCTTC.

The chain is built from TRBV12-3 or TRBV12-4 and TRBJ2-1; 11 nucleotides align to TRBD2. This CDR3 has 18 residues. J was trimmed by 7 bases and V by 4 bases; bases with no gene match: 15. The CDR3 reads CASSSDGVAGGPNNEQFF. CDR3 DNA: TGTGCCAGCAGTTCCGACGGGGTAGCGGGAGGGCCTAATAATGAGCAGTTCTTC.

This chain uses TRBV7-2 with TRBJ1-6; D is unresolved. The germline V and J ends were trimmed by 5 bases and 6 bases, with 8 bases remaining between them. The CDR3 runs to 13 residues. In germline, CDR1 is SGHTA, CDR2 FQGNSA. In nucleotides, the CDR3 is TGTGCCAGCAGCCAACAGTCTAATTCACCCCTCCACTTT. Residues: CASSQQSNSPLHF.

The DNA of the CDR3 is TGCAGCGTTGACACCCGCGGGGGCTACACCTTC. It encodes CSVDTRGGYTF. The chain employs TRBV29-1 and TRBJ1-2; the D is unclear. V lost 3 bases and J 8 bases, leaving 10 bases between the germline ends. Germline V lookup: CDR1 SQVTM, CDR2 ANQGSEA. The CDR3 is 11 residues long. Filled out from reference TRBV29-1 and TRBJ1-2, the complete variable domain reads SAVISQKPSRDICQRGTSLTIQCQVDSQVTMMFWYRQQPGQSLTLIATANQGSEATYESGFVIDKFPISRPNLTFSTLTVSNMSPEDSSIYLCSVDTRGGYTFGSGTRLTVV.

This chain joins TRBV3-1 and TRBJ2-3, with TRBD1 matching 7 bases. The CDR3 has 18 residues. The V and J ends lost 5 bases and 0 bases, in that order; junction bases with no gene match: 14. The germline V gene encodes CDR1 LGHDT and CDR2 YNNKEL (reference sequence). For the CDR3, the DNA is TGTGCCAGCAGCTCCCAACAATCACAGGGGTTTAGCACAGATACGCAGTATTTT. Protein sequence: CASSSQQSQGFSTDTQYF.

The chain uses TRBV12-3 or TRBV12-4 and TRBJ2-4; TRBD1 agrees at 7 bases. Losses at the gene ends were 6 bases for V and 0 bases for J; bases not matched to a gene: 11. The length of the CDR3 is 17 residues. CDR3 loop: CASSPDRTGAAKNIQYF. In DNA, the CDR3 is TGTGCCAGCAGCCCCGATCGAACAGGGGCAGCCAAAAACATTCAGTACTTC.